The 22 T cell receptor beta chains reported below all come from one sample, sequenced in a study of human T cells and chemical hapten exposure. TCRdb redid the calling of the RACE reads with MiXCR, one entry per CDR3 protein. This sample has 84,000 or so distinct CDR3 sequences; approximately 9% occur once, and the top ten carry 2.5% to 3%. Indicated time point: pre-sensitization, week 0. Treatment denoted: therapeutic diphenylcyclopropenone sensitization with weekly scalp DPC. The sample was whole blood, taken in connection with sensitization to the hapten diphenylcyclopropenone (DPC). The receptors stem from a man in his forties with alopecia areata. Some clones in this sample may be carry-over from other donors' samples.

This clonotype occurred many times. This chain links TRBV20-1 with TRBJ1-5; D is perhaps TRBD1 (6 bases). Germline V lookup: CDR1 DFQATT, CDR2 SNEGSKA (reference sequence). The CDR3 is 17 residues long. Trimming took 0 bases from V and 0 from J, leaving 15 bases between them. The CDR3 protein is CSARDLAGDYSNQPQHF. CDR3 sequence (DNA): TGCAGTGCTAGAGATCTCGCAGGGGACTATAGCAATCAGCCCCAGCATTTT.

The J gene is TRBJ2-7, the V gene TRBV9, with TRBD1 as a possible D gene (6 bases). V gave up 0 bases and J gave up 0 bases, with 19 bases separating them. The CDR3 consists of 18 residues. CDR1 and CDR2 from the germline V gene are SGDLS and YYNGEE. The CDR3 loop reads CASSVVRQGPSSSYEQYF. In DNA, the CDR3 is TGTGCCAGCAGCGTAGTACGGCAGGGGCCTTCGAGCTCCTACGAGCAGTACTTC.

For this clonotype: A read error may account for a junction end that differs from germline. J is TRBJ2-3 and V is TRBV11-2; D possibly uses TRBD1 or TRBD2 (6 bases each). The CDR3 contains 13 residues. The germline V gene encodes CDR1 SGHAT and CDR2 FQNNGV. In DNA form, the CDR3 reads TGTGCCAGCAACTTAGGGGGGCAGCATACGCAGTATTTT. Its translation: CASNLGGQHTQYF.

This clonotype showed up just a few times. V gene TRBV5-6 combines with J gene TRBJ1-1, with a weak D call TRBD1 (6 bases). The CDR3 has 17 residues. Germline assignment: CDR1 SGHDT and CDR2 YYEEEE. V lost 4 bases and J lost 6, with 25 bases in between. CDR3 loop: CASSLTWRGLEWAEAFF. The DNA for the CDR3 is TGTGCCAGCAGCCTTACCTGGCGGGGGCTTGAGTGGGCTGAAGCTTTCTTT.

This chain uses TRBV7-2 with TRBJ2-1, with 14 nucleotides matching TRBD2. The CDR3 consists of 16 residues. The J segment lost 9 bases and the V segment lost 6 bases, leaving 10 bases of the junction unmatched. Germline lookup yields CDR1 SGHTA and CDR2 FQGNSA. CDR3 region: CASRTGTSGRGFEQFF. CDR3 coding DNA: TGTGCCAGCAGAACCGGGACTAGCGGGAGAGGGTTTGAGCAGTTCTTC.

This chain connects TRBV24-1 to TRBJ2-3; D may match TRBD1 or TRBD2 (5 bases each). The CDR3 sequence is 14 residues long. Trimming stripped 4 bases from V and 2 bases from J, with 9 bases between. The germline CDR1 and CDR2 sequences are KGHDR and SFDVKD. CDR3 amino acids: CATSDGTLTDTQYF. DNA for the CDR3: TGTGCCACCAGTGACGGGACCCTCACAGATACGCAGTATTTT.

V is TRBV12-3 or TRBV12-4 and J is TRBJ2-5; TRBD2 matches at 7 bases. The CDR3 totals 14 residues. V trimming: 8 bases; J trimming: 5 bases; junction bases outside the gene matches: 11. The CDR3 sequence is CASALGRILETQYF. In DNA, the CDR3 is TGTGCCAGCGCCCTCGGGAGGATTCTCGAGACCCAGTACTTC.

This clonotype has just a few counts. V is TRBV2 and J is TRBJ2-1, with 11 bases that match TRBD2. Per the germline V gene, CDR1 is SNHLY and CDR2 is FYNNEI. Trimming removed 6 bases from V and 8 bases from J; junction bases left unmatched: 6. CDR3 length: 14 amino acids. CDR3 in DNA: TGTGCCAGCAGAATGGGGACTAGCGGCGATGAGCAGTTCTTC. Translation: CASRMGTSGDEQFF.

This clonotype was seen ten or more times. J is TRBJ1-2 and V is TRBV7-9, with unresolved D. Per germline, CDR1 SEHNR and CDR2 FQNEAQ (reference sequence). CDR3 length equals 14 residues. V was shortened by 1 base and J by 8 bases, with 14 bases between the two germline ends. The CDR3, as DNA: TGTGCCAGCAGCTTAGGAGAGGATGCTTTAGGCTACACCTTC. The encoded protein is CASSLGEDALGYTF.

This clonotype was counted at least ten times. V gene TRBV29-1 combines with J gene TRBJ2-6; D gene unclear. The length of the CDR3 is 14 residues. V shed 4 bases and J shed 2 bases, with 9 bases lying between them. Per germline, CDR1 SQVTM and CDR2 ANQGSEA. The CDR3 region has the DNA TGCAGCGTTGGAGAGGCTGCTGGGGCCAACGTCCTGACTTTC. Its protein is CSVGEAAGANVLTF.

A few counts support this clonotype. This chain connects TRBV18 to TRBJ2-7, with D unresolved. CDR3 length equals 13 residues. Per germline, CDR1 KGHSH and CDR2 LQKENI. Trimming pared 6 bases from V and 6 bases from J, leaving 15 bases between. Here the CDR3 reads CASSTAQLAEQYV. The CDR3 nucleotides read TGTGCCAGCTCCACCGCCCAGTTAGCCGAGCAGTACGTC.

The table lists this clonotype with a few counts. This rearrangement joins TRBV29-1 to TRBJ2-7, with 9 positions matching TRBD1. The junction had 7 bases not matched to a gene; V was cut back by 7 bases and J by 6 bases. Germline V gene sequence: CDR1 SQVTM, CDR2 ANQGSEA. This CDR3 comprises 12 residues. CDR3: CSGGTGWSEQYF. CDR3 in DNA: TGCAGCGGCGGGACAGGGTGGAGCGAGCAGTACTTC.

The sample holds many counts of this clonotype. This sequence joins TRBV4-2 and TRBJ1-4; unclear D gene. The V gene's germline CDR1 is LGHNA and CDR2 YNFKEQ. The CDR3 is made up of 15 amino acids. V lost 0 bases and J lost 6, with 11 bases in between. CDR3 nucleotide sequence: TGTGCCAGCAGCCAAGATAAGCAGGTTCATGAAAAACTGTTTTTT. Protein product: CASSQDKQVHEKLFF.

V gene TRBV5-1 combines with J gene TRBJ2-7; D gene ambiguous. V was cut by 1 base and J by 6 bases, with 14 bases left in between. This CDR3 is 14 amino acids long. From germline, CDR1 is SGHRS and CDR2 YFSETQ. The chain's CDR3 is CASSLSTGSTEQYV. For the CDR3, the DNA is TGCGCCAGCAGCTTGTCAACCGGGTCTACCGAGCAGTACGTC.

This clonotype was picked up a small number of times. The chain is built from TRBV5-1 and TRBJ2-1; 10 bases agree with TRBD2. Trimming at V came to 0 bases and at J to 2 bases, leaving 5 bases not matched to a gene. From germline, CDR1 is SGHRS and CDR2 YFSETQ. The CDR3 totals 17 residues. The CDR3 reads CASSLATGTSAYNEQFF. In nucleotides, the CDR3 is TGCGCCAGCAGCTTGGCTACCGGGACTAGCGCCTACAATGAGCAGTTCTTC.

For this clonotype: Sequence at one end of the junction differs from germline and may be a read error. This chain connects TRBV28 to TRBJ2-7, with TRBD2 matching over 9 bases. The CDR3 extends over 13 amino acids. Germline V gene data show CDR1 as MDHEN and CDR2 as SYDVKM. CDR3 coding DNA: TGTGCCGGCAGTTCTAGCGGGAACTACGAGCAGTACTTC. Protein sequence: CAGSSSGNYEQYF.

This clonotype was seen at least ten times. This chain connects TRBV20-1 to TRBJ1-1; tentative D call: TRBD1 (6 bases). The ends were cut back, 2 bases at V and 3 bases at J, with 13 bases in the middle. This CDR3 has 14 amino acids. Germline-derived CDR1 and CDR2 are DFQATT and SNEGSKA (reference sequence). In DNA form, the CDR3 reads TGCAGTGCTAGAACCCGGACAGAGTACACTGAAGCTTTCTTT. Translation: CSARTRTEYTEAFF.

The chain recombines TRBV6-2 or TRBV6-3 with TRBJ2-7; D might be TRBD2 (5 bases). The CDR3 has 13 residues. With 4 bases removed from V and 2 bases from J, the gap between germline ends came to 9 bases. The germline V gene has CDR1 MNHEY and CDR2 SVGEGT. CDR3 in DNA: TGTGCCAGCAGTTCCTTCGGGACCTACGAGCAGTACGTC. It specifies CASSSFGTYEQYV.

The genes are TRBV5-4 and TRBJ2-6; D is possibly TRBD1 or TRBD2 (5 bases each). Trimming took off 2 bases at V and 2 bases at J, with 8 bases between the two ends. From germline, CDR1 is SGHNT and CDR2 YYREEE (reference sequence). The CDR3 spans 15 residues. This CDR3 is CASSFRGAGANVLTF. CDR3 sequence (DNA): TGTGCCAGCAGCTTCCGGGGCGCTGGGGCCAACGTCCTGACTTTC.

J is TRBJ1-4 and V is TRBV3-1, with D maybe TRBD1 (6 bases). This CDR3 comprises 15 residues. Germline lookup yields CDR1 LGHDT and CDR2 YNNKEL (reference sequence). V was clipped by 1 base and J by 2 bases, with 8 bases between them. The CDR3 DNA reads TGTGCCAGCAGCCAAGGGGACACGACTAATGAAAAACTGTTTTTT. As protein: CASSQGDTTNEKLFF.

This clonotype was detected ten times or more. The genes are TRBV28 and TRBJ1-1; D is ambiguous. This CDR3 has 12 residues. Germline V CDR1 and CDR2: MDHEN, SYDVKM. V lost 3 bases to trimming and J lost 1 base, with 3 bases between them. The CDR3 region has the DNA TGTGCCAGCAGTTTTTGGAACACTGAAGCTTTCTTT. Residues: CASSFWNTEAFF.

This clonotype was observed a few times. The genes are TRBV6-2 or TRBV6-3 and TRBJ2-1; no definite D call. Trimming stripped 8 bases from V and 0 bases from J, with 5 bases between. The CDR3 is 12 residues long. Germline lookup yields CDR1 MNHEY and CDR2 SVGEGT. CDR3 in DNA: TGTGCCAGCGGCGACTCCTACAATGAGCAGTTCTTC. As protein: CASGDSYNEQFF.